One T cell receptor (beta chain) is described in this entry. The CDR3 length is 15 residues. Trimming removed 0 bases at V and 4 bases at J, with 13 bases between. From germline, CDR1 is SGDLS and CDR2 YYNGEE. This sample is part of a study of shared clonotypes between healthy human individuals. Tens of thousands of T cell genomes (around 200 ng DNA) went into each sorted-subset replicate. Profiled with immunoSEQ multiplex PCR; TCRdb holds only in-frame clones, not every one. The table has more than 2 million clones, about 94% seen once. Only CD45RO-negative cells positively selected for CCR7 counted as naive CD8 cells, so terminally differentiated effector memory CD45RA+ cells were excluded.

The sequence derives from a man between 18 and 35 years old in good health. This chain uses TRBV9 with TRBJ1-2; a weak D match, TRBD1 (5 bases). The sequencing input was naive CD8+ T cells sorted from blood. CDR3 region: CASSVAAVGAYGYTF. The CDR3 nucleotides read TGTGCCAGCAGCGTAGCTGCCGTTGGGGCCTATGGCTACACCTTC.